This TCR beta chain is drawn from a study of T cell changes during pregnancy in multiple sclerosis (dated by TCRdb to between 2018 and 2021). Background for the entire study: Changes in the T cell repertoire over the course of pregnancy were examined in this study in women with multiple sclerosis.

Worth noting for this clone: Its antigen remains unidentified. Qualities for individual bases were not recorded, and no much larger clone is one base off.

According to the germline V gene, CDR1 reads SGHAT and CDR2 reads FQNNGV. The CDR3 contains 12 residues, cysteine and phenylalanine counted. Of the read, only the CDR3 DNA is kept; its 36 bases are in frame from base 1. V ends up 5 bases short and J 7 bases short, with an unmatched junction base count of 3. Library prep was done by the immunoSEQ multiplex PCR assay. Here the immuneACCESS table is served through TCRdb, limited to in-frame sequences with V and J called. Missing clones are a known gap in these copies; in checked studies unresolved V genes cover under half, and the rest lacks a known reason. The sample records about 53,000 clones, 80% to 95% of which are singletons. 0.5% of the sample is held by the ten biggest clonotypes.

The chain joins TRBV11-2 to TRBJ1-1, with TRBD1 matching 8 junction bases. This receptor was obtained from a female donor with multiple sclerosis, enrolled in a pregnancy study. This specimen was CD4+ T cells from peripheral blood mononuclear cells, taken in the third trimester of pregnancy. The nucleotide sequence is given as TGTGCCAGCAGCCTCGACAGGGGTGAAGCTTTCTTT. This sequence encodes CASSLDRGEAFF.